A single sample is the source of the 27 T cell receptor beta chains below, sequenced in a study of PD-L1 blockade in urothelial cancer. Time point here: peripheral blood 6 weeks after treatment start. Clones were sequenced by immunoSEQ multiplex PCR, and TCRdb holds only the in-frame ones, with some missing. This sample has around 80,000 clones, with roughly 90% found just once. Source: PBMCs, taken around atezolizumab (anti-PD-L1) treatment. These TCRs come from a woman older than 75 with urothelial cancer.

The CDR3 protein is CASSQLAGTGELFF. In nucleotides, the CDR3 is TGTGCCAGCAGCCAGCTAGCGGGGACCGGGGAGCTGTTTTTT. The chain combines TRBV4-2 with TRBJ2-2, with 9 bases matching TRBD2. The V gene end was trimmed by 3 bases and the J gene end by 5 bases; junction bases not matched to a gene: 1. The CDR3 is 14 amino acids. The germline V gene encodes CDR1 LGHNA and CDR2 YNFKEQ.

CDR3 loop: CASSAGTSGSYEQYF. CDR3 DNA sequence: TGCGCCAGCAGCGCCGGGACTAGCGGGAGCTACGAGCAGTACTTC. V usage is TRBV5-1 and J usage is TRBJ2-7, with 14 bases lining up with TRBD2. The CDR3 is made up of 15 amino acids. Trimming took 4 bases from V and 3 from J; bases not matched to a gene: 3. Germline CDR1 is SGHRS and CDR2 is YFSETQ.

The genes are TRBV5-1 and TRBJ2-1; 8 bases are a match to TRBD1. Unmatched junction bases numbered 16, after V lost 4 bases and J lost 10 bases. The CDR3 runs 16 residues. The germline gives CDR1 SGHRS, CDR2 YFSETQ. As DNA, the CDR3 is TGCGCCAGCAGCCTCACCGCCGGAACAGGGGGAGGCGAGCAGTTCTTC. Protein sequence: CASSLTAGTGGGEQFF. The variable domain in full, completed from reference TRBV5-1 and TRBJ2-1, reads KAGVTQTPRYLIKTRGQQVTLSCSPISGHRSVSWYQQTPGQGLQFLFEYFSETQRNKGNFPGRFSGRQFSNSRSEMNVSTLELGDSALYLCASSLTAGTGGGEQFFGPGTRLTVL.

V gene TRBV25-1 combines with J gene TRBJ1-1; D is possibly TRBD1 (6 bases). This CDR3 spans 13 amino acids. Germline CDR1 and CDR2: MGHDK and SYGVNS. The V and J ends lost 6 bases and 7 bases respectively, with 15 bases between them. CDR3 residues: CASSLDSKSEAFF. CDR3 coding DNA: TGTGCCAGCAGCCTGGACAGCAAAAGTGAAGCTTTCTTT.

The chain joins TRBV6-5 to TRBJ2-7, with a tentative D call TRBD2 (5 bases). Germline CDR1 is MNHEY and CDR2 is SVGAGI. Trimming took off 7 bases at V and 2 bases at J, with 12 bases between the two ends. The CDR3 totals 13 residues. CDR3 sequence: CASTQRRPYEQYF. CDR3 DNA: TGTGCCAGCACCCAGCGGAGGCCCTACGAGCAGTACTTC.

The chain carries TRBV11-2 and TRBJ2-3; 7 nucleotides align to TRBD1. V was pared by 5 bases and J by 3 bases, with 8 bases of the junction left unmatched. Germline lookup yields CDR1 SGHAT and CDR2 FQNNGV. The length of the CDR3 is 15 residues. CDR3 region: CASSPRAGGTDTQYF. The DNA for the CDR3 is TGTGCCAGCAGCCCGCGGGCAGGGGGTACAGATACGCAGTATTTT. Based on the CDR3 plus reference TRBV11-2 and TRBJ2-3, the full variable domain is EAGVAQSPRYKIIEKRQSVAFWCNPISGHATLYWYQQILGQGPKLLIQFQNNGVVDDSQLPKDRFSAERLKGVDSTLKIQPAKLEDSAVYLCASSPRAGGTDTQYFGPGTRLTVL.

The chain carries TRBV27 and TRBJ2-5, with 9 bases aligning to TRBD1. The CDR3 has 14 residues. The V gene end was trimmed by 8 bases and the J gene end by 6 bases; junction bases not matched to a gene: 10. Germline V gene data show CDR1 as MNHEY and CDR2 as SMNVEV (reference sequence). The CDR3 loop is CASSGTGRMKTQYF. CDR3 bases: TGTGCCAGCTCCGGGACAGGGAGGATGAAGACCCAGTACTTC.

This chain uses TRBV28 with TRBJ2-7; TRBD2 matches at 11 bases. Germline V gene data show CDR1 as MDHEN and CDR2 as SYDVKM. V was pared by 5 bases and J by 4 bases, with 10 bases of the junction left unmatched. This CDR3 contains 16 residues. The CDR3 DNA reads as TGTGCCAGCAGTCGACATAGCGGGAGGGCCAGGTACGAGCAGTACTTC. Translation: CASSRHSGRARYEQYF.

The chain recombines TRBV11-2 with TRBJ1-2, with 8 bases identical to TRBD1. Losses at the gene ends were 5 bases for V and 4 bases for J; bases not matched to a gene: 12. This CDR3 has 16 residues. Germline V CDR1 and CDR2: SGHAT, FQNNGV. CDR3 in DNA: TGTGCCAGCAGCGACCAGGTCAGGGGGCGCAGCTATGGCTACACCTTC. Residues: CASSDQVRGRSYGYTF.

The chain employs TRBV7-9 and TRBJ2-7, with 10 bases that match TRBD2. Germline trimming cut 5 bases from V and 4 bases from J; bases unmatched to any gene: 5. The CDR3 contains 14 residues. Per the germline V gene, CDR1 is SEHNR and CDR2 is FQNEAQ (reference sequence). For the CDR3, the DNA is TGTGCCAGCAGCCCTAGCGGGAGAACTTACGAGCAGTACTTC. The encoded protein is CASSPSGRTYEQYF.

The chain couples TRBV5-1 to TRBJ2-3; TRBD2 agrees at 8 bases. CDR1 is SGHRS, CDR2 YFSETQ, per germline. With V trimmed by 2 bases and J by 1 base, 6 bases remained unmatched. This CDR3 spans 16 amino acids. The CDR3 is CASSLSGSARTDTQYF. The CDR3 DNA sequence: TGCGCCAGCAGCTTAAGCGGGAGTGCTCGCACAGATACGCAGTATTTT.

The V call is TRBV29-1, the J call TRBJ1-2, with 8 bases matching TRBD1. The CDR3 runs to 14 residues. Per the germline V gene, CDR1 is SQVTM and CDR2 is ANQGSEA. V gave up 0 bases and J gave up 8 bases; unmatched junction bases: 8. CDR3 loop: CSVEEIQGAGGYTF. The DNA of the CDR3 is TGCAGCGTTGAAGAAATTCAGGGGGCGGGAGGCTACACCTTC.

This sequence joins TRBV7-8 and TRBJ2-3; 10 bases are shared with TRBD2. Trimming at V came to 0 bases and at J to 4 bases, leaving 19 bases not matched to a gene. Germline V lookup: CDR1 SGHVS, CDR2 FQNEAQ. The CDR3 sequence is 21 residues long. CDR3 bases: TGTGCCAGCAGCTTAGCGATAGCTTTTGGAGCGGGAGGGACTGGCGCAGATACGCAGTATTTT. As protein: CASSLAIAFGAGGTGADTQYF.

CDR3 region: CASSFTSGSQYLGEQFF. DNA for the CDR3: TGCGCCAGCAGCTTTACTAGCGGGAGTCAATATCTGGGTGAGCAGTTCTTC. The chain has TRBV5-1 and TRBJ2-1; 11 bases align to TRBD2. J lost 9 bases, V lost 2 bases, and 13 bases had no gene match. Per the germline V gene, CDR1 is SGHRS and CDR2 is YFSETQ. The CDR3 extends over 17 amino acids.

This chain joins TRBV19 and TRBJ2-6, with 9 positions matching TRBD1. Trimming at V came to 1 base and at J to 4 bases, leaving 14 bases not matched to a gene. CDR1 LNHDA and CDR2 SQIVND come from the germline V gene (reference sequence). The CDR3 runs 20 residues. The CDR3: CASSIGPMVGQGIGANVLTF. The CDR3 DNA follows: TGTGCCAGTAGTATAGGACCTATGGTGGGACAGGGTATAGGGGCCAACGTCCTGACTTTC.

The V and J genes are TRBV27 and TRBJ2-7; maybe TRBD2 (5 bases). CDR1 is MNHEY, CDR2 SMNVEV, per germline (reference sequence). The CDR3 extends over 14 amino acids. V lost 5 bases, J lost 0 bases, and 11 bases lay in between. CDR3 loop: CASSLGLSSYEQYF. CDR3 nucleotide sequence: TGTGCCAGCAGTCTCGGACTCAGCTCCTACGAGCAGTACTTC.

The CDR3 sequence is CASSLGVGEQYF. The CDR3 coding sequence is TGTGCCAGCAGCTTAGGCGTCGGGGAGCAGTACTTC. This rearrangement joins TRBV7-9 to TRBJ2-7; D not resolved. In germline, CDR1 is SEHNR, CDR2 FQNEAQ (reference sequence). The CDR3 runs 12 residues. Trimming left V 1 base short and J 7 bases short, with 8 bases between.

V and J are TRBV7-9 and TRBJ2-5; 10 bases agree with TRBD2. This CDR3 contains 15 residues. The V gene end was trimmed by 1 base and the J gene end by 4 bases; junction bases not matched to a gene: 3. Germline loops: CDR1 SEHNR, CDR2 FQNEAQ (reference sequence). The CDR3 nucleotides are TGTGCCAGCAGCTTAGTTCCTAGCGGGAGAGAGACCCAGTACTTC. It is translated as CASSLVPSGRETQYF.

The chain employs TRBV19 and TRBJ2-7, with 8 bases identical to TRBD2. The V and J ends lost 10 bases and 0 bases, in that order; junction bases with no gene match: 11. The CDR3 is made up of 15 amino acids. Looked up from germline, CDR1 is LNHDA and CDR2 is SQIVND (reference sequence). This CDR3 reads CATQPESGSSYEQYF. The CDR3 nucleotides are TGTGCCACCCAGCCGGAAAGCGGGAGCTCCTACGAGCAGTACTTC.

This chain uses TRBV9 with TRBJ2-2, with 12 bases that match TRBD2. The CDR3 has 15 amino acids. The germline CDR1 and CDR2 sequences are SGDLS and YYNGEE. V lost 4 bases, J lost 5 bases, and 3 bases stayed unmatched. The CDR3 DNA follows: TGTGCCAGCAGCTTAGGACTAGCGGGGACCGGGGAGCTGTTTTTT. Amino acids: CASSLGLAGTGELFF.

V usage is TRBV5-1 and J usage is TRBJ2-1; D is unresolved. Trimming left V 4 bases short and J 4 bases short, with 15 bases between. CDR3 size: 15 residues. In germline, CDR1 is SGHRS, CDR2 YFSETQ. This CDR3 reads CASSPRSTGYNEQFF. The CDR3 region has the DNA TGCGCCAGCAGCCCGCGGTCGACCGGATACAATGAGCAGTTCTTC. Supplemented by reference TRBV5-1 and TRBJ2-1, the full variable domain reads KAGVTQTPRYLIKTRGQQVTLSCSPISGHRSVSWYQQTPGQGLQFLFEYFSETQRNKGNFPGRFSGRQFSNSRSEMNVSTLELGDSALYLCASSPRSTGYNEQFFGPGTRLTVL.

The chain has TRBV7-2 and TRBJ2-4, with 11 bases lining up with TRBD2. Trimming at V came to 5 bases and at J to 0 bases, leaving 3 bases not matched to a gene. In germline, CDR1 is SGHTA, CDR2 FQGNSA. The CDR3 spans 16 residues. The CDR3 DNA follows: TGTGCCAGCAGCCGAGGACTAGCGGGAGCCAAAAACATTCAGTACTTC. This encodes CASSRGLAGAKNIQYF. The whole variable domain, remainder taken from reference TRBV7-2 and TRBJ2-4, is GAGVSQSPSNKVTEKGKDVELRCDPISGHTALYWYRQSLGQGLEFLIYFQGNSAPDKSGLPSDRFSAERTGGSVSTLTIQRTQQEDSAVYLCASSRGLAGAKNIQYFGAGTRLSVL.

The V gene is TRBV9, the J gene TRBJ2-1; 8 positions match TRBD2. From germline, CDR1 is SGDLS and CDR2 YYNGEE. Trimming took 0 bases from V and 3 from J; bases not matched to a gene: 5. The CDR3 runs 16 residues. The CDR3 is CASSVASGSFYNEQFF. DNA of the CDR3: TGTGCCAGCAGCGTAGCGAGCGGGAGTTTCTACAATGAGCAGTTCTTC.

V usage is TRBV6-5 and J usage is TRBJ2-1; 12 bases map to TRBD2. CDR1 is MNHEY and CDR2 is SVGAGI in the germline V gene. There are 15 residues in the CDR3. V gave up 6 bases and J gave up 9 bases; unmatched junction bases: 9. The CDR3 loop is CASRATGLAGIEQFF. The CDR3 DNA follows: TGTGCCAGCAGGGCCACAGGACTAGCGGGAATTGAGCAGTTCTTC.

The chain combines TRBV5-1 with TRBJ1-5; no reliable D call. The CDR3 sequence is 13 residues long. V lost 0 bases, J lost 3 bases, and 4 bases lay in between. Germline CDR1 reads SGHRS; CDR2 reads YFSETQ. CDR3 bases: TGCGCCAGCAGCTTGGAGCTCAATCAGCCCCAGCATTTT. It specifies CASSLELNQPQHF.

Here the CDR3 reads CAWTGGNSGNTIYF. In DNA, the CDR3 is TGTGCCTGGACGGGGGGAAACTCTGGAAACACCATATATTTT. The chain carries TRBV30 and TRBJ1-3; perhaps TRBD1 as D (5 bases). V lost 4 bases, J lost 0 bases, and 10 bases lay in between. CDR3 length: 14 amino acids. The V gene's germline CDR1 is GTSNPN and CDR2 SVGIG (reference sequence).

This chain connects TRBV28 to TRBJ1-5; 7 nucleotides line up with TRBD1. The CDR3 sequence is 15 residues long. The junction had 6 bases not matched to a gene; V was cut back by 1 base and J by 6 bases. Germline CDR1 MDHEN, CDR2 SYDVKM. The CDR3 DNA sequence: TGTGCCAGCAGTTTATATCGACAGGGAAGTCAGCCCCAGCATTTT. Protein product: CASSLYRQGSQPQHF.